These T cell receptor beta chains were read from a single sample in a study of T cells in Graves' hyperthyroidism and ophthalmopathy. One entry per CDR3 protein results from TCRdb running MiXCR on the multiplex PCR reads. The data contain fewer than 450,000 distinct CDR3 sequences, about 15% of them singletons. The sample comprised blood. The receptors originated from an older woman with Graves' ophthalmopathy. The CDR3 runs from the conserved cysteine through the conserved F or W. The D gene is left open where the match is weak. Clone size, where shown, is once, few, many, or a class for clones that have expanded.

CDR3: CASRVGLHNEQFF
size: .
V: TRBV6-1
D: .

CDR3: CASGTLGVNQPQHF
size: many
V: TRBV6-1
D: .

CDR3: CASSFGGTQTSYEQYF
size: few
V: TRBV5-1
D: .

CDR3: CSARLTSGSANEQFF
size: few
V: TRBV20-1
D: TRBD2

CDR3: CASSIRLAGWGETQYF
size: .
V: TRBV19
D: TRBD2

CDR3: CASSYSGSYNSPLHF
size: .
V: TRBV6-5
D: .

CDR3: CATRTGDTDTQYF
size: few
V: TRBV24-1
D: TRBD1

CDR3: CASSLRQISNQPQHF
size: many
V: TRBV28
D: .

CDR3: CASSSNSYSGANVLTF
size: many
V: TRBV11-2
D: .

CDR3: CASSEFLAGKYNEQFF
size: many
V: TRBV10-2
D: TRBD2

CDR3: CAWTAHNYGYTF
size: many
V: TRBV30
D: .

CDR3: CAISPTAGELFF
size: few
V: TRBV10-3
D: .

CDR3: CASSEELAGVLDTQYF
size: many
V: TRBV2
D: TRBD2

CDR3: CAWSVQVGLAIYNEQFF
size: many
V: TRBV30
D: TRBD2

CDR3: CASSPIGANQPQHF
size: many
V: TRBV18
D: .

CDR3: CSAPGRGSNRNTIYF
size: many
V: TRBV20-1
D: .

CDR3: CASSHSSAPYEQYF
size: .
V: TRBV7-2
D: .

CDR3: CASSGFGGSGASNEQFF
size: .
V: TRBV9
D: TRBD2

CDR3: CASSPPTRAYEQFF
size: many
V: TRBV18
D: .

CDR3: CSATGTNYEQYF
size: many
V: TRBV20-1
D: .

CDR3: CASSPLWGRSYNEQFF
size: .
V: TRBV4-1
D: .

CDR3: CASSQTANNQETQYF
size: .
V: TRBV5-1
D: .

CDR3: CASSFSIPNQPQHF
size: many
V: TRBV28
D: .

CDR3: CATSISRGFNEKLFF
size: .
V: TRBV27
D: .

CDR3: CASSPGTGTETQYF
size: many
V: TRBV7-9
D: TRBD1

CDR3: CASSRGLVAFGEQYF
size: .
V: TRBV7-9
D: TRBD2

CDR3: CASSSPGGVGNTIYF
size: few
V: TRBV7-9
D: TRBD1

CDR3: CSTSSGTEQYF
size: many
V: TRBV20-1
D: TRBD2

CDR3: CSTKRGVYNEQFF
size: .
V: TRBV20-1
D: TRBD2

CDR3: CASRPRGLDRYNEQFF
size: .
V: TRBV10-2
D: TRBD2

CDR3: CASSEVRPLQYF
size: many
V: TRBV2
D: .

CDR3: CASSQDGGMADTQYF
size: .
V: TRBV4-2
D: .

CDR3: CSARERQGYGHTF
size: few
V: TRBV20-1
D: .

CDR3: CASSGTGTGNQPQHF
size: many
V: TRBV18
D: TRBD1

CDR3: CSAPGGGEKLFF
size: .
V: TRBV20-1
D: .

CDR3: CASNIEPTDTQYF
size: few
V: TRBV5-1
D: .

CDR3: CASTTGRGYEQYF
size: .
V: TRBV7-6
D: TRBD2

CDR3: CSAPTSSYQETQYF
size: many
V: TRBV20-1
D: TRBD2

CDR3: CSVAGHKNYNEQFF
size: many
V: TRBV29-1
D: .

CDR3: CSAADLNQPQHF
size: few
V: TRBV20-1
D: .

CDR3: CASSPNGDTQYF
size: many
V: TRBV7-9
D: .

CDR3: CASRRGGDNQPQHF
size: .
V: TRBV28
D: TRBD1

CDR3: CASSESKGYRGNGYGYTF
size: many
V: TRBV10-1
D: TRBD1

CDR3: CASSFRTVTDTQYF
size: .
V: TRBV11-2
D: .

CDR3: CASGWGRSTEAFF
size: many
V: TRBV6-1
D: .

CDR3: CASSALGGGEDGYTF
size: few
V: TRBV5-1
D: .

CDR3: CASSLEGASTDTQYF
size: many
V: TRBV5-1
D: TRBD1

CDR3: CSGDSGPSTDTQYF
size: .
V: TRBV29-1
D: TRBD2